Included here is one T cell receptor beta chain sequence, with context. Its target is unknown. These data originate in a study of T cell repertoires in cytomegalovirus infection. Whole-study findings and limits: What dominated the ex vivo response were HLA-C-restricted CMV-specific TCR beta clonotypes. There were carriers of CMV plus the relevant HLA, and cumulative public TCR beta family frequency identified them.

The V and J ends lost 4 bases and 4 bases respectively, with 10 bases between them. Germline values: CDR1 MNHEY, CDR2 SMNVEV (reference sequence). The CDR3 is 13 amino acids. TCRdb re-called the reads through MiXCR, storing one row per CDR3 protein. This sample yields under 850,000 distinct CDR3 sequences, of which under 40% are seen a single time; around 2.8% belongs to the top ten. This receptor was obtained from a human donor in good health (CMV status not recorded). Some clones in this sample may be carry-over from other donors' samples. The V call is TRBV27, the J call TRBJ2-5, with a possible D match to TRBD1 (6 bases). Sequenced sample: PBMCs. CDR3 loop: CASSSDRLETQYF. The CDR3 nucleotides read TGTGCCAGCAGTTCAGACAGGCTAGAGACCCAGTACTTC.